Sequencing of this T cell receptor (beta chain) was carried out in a study of T cell repertoires in cytomegalovirus infection. Study-wide points: Of the TCR beta families, the public ones yielded a cumulative frequency that identified carriers of CMV plus the relevant HLA. Dominant in the ex vivo response were TCR beta clonotypes restricted by HLA-C and specific for CMV.

J was trimmed by 5 bases and V by 4 bases; bases with no gene match: 7. This CDR3 contains 16 residues. Germline loops: CDR1 MNHNY, CDR2 SVGAGI (reference sequence). This clonotype has just a few counts. The antigen remains unidentified. One entry per CDR3 protein, called by TCRdb with MiXCR from the reads. The sample has roughly 500,000 distinct CDR3 sequences, roughly 12% seen once. The receptor was isolated from a human donor in good health (CMV status not recorded). Some clones in this sample may be carry-over from other donors' samples. The chain has TRBV6-6 and TRBJ2-3; 12 nucleotides match TRBD2. What was sequenced was PBMCs. In DNA form, the CDR3 reads TGTGCCAGCAGTTCCCTTACTAGCGGGGGGCGAGATACGCAGTATTTT. Its protein is CASSSLTSGGRDTQYF.